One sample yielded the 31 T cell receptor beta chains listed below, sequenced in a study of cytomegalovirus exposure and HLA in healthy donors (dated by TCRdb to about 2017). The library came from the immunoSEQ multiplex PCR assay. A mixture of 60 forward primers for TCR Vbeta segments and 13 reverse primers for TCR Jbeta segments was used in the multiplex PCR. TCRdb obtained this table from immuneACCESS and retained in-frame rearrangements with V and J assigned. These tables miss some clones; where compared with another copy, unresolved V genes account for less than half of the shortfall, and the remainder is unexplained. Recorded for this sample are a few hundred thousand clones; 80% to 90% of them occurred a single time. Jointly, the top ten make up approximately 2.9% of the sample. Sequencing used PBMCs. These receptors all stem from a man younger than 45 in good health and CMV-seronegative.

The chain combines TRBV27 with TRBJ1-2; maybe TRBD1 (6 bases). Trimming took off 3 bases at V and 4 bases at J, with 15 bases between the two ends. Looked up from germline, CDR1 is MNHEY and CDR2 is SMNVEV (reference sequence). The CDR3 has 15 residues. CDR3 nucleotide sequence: TGTGCCAGCAGTTTCGCAGGGGAGCCTATCTATGGCTACACCTTC. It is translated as CASSFAGEPIYGYTF.

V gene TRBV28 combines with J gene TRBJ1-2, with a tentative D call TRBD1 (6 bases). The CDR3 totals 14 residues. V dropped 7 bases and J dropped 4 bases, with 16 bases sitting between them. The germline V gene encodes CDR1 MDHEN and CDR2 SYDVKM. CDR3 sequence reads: CASTGGQVTYGYTF. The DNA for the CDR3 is TGTGCCAGCACCGGGGGGCAGGTCACCTATGGCTACACCTTC.

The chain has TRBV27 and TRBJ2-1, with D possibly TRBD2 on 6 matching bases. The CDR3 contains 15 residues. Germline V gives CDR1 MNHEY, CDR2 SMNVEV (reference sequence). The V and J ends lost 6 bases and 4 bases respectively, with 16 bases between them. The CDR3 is CASSPGGLLYNEQFF. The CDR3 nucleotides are TGTGCCAGCAGCCCCGGGGGTCTCCTTTACAATGAGCAGTTCTTC.

In nucleotides, the CDR3 is TGTGCCAGCTCACCCGAGCCAGATACGCAGTATTTT. Translating it yields CASSPEPDTQYF. The chain combines TRBV18 with TRBJ2-3; D gene unclear. The germline V gene has CDR1 KGHSH and CDR2 LQKENI. This CDR3 region has 12 residues. Trimming removed 3 bases from V and 4 bases from J, with 5 bases in between.

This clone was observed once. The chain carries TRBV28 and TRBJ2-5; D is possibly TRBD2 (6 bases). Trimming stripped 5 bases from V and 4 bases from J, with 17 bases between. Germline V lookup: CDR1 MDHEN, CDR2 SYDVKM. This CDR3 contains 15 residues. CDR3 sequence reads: CASSPDLRDGETQYF. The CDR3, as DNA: TGTGCCAGCAGTCCCGACCTGCGGGACGGAGAGACCCAGTACTTC.

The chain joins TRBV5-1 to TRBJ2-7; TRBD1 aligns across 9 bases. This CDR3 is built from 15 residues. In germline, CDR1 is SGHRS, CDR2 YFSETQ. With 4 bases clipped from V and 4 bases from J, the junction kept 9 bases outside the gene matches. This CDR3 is CASSTPGTGLYEQYF. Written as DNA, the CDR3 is TGCGCCAGCAGCACACCTGGGACAGGGTTGTACGAGCAGTACTTC.

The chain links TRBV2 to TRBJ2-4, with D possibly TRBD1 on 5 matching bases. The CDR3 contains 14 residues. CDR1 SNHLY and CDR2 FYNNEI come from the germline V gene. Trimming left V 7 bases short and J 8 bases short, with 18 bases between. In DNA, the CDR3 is TGTGCCAGCAAAAACCGCCAGGGCCCCTACATTCAGTACTTC. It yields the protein CASKNRQGPYIQYF.

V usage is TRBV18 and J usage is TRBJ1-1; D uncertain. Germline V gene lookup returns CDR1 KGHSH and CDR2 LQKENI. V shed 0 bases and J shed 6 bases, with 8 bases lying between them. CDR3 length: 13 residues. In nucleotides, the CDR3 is TGTGCCAGCTCACCACCTTACGGGGCTGAAGCTTTCTTT. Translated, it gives CASSPPYGAEAFF.

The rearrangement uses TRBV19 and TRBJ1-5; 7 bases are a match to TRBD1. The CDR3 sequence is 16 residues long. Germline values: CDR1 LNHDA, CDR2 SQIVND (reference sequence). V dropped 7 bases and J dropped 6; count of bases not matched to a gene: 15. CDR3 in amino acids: CASISHDRVDSQPQHF. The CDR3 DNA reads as TGTGCCAGTATCTCCCACGACAGGGTGGATAGTCAGCCCCAGCATTTT.

The CDR3 coding sequence is TGTGCCAGTAGTCACAGGGGGCAAGAGACCCAGTACTTC. As protein: CASSHRGQETQYF. The rearrangement uses TRBV19 and TRBJ2-5; 8 bases match TRBD1. Germline loops: CDR1 LNHDA, CDR2 SQIVND (reference sequence). Trimming removed 5 bases from V and 2 bases from J; junction bases left unmatched: 1. The CDR3 extends over 13 amino acids.

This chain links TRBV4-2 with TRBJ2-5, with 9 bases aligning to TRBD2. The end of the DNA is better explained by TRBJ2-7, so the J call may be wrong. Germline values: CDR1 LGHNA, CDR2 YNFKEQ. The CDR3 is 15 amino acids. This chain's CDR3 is CASSQSGGLLYEQYF. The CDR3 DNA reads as TGTGCCAGCAGCCAGAGCGGGGGGCTACTCTACGAGCAGTACTTC.

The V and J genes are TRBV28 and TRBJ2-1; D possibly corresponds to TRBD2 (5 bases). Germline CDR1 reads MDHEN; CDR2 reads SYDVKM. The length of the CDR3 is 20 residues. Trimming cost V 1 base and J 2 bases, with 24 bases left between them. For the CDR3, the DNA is TGTGCCAGCAGTTTATTTGCGGGCCGGCTAATGGACTTACCCTACAATGAGCAGTTCTTC. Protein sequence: CASSLFAGRLMDLPYNEQFF.

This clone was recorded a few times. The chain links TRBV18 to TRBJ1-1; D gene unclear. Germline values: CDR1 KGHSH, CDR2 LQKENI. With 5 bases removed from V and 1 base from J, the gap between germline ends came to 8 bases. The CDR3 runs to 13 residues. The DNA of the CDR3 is TGTGCCAGCTCAGACAAAGCGAACACTGAAGCTTTCTTT. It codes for CASSDKANTEAFF.

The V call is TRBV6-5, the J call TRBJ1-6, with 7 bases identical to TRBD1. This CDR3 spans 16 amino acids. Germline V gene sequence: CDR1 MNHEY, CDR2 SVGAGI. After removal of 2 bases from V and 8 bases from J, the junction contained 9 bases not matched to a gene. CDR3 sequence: CASSYDRAPMDSPLHF. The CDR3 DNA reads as TGTGCCAGCAGTTACGACAGGGCTCCTATGGATTCACCCCTCCACTTT.

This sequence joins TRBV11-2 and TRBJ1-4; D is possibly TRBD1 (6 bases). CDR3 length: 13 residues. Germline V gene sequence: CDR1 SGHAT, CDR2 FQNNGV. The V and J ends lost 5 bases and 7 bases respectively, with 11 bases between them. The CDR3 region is CASSLQGREKLFF. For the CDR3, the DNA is TGTGCCAGCAGCCTACAGGGTCGTGAAAAACTGTTTTTT.

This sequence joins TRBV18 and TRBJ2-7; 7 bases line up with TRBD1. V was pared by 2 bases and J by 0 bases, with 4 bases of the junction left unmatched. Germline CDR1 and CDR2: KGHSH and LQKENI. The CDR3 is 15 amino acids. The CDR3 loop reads CASSPGRGSSYEQYF. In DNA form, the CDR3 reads TGTGCCAGCTCACCAGGCAGGGGGAGCTCCTACGAGCAGTACTTC.

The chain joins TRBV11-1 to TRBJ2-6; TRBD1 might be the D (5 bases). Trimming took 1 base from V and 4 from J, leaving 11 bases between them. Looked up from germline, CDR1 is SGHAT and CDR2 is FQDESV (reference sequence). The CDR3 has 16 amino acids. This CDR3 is CASSLEGALGANVLTF. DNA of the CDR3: TGTGCCAGCAGCTTAGAAGGGGCCTTGGGGGCCAACGTCCTGACTTTC.

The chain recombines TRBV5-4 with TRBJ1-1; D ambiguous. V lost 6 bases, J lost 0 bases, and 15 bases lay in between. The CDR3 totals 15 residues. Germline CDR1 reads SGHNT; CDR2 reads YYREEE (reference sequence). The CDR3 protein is CASMPSPGMNTEAFF. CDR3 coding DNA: TGTGCCAGCATGCCGAGTCCGGGGATGAACACTGAAGCTTTCTTT.

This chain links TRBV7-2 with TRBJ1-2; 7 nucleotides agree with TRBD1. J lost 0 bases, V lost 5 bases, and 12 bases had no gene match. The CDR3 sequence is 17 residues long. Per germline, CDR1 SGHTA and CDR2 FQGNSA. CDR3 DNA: TGTGCCAGCAGCCCTCGAAGAGGGGGCGCTTCTAACTATGGCTACACCTTC. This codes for CASSPRRGGASNYGYTF.

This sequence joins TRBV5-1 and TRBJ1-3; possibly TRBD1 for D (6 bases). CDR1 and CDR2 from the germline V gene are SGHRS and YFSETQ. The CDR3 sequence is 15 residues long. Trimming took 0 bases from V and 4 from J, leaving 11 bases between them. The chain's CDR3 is CASSLVAGEGNTIYF. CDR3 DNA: TGCGCCAGCAGCTTGGTCGCAGGGGAAGGAAACACCATATATTTT.

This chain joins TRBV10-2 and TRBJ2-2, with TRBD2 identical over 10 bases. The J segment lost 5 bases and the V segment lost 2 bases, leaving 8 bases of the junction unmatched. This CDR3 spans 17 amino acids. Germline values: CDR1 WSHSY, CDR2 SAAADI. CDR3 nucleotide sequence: TGCGCCAGCAGTGAGCCAGCGGGGGGGCCGGGGACCGGGGAGCTGTTTTTT. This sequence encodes CASSEPAGGPGTGELFF.

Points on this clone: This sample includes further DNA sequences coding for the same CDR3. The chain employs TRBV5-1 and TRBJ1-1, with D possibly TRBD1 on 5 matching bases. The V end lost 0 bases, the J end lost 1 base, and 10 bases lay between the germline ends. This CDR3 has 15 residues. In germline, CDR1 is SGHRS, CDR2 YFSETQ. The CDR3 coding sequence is TGCGCCAGCAGCTTGGACGGGGGATGGAACACTGAAGCTTTCTTT. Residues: CASSLDGGWNTEAFF. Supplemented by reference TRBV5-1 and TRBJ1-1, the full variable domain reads KAGVTQTPRYLIKTRGQQVTLSCSPISGHRSVSWYQQTPGQGLQFLFEYFSETQRNKGNFPGRFSGRQFSNSRSEMNVSTLELGDSALYLCASSLDGGWNTEAFFGQGTRLTVV.

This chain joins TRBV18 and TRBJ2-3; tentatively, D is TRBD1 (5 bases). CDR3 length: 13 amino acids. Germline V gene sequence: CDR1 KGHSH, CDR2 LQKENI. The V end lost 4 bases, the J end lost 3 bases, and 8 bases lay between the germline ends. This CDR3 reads CASSLDRTDTQYF. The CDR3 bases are TGTGCCAGCTCACTAGACAGAACAGATACGCAGTATTTT. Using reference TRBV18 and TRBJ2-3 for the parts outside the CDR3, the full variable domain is NAGVMQNPRHLVRRRGQEARLRCSPMKGHSHVYWYRQLPEEGLKFMVYLQKENIIDESGMPKERFSAEFPKEGPSILRIQQVVRGDSAAYFCASSLDRTDTQYFGPGTRLTVL.

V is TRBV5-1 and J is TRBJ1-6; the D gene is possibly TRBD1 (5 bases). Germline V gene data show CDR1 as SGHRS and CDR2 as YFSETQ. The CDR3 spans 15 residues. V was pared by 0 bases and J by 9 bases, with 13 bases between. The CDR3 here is CASSLAGGGRSPLHF. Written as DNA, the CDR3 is TGCGCCAGCAGCTTGGCGGGGGGTGGTCGTTCACCCCTCCACTTT.

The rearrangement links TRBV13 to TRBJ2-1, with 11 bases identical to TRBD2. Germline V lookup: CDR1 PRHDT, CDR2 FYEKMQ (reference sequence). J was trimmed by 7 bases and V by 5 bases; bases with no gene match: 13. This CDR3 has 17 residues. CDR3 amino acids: CASSLLGSGGATNEQFF. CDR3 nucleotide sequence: TGTGCCAGCAGCCTTCTGGGTAGCGGGGGGGCTACAAATGAGCAGTTCTTC.

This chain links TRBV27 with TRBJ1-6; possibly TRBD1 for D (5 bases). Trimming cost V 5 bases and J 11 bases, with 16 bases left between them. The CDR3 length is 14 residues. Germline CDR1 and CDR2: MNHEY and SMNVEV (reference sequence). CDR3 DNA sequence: TGTGCCAGCAGTGATCAGGGATGGCATACACCCCTCCACTTT. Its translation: CASSDQGWHTPLHF.

CDR3 nucleotides: TGTGCCAGCAGCTTCCAGACAGGGACCGATGAAAAACTGTTTTTT. As protein: CASSFQTGTDEKLFF. The chain uses TRBV5-4 and TRBJ1-4; 7 nucleotides align to TRBD1. J gave up 6 bases and V 2 bases, and 7 bases lay outside the gene matches. The germline gives CDR1 SGHNT, CDR2 YYREEE (reference sequence). There are 15 residues in the CDR3.

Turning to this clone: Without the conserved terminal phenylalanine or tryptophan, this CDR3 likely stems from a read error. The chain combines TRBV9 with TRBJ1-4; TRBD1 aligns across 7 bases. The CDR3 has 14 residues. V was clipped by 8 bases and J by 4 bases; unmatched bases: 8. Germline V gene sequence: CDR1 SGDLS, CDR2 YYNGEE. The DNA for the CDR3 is TGTGCCAGGTCTGAGGGACAGTTTAATGAAAAACTGTTTTTG. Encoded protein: CARSEGQFNEKLFL.

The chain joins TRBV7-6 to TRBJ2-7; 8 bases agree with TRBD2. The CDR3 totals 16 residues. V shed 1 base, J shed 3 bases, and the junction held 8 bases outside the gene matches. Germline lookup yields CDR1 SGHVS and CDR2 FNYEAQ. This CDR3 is CASSLGGLAGRYEQYF. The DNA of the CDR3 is TGTGCCAGCAGCTTAGGAGGGTTAGCGGGGCGCTACGAGCAGTACTTC. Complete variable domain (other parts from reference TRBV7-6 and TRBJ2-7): GAGVSQSPRYKVTKRGQDVALRCDPISGHVSLYWYRQALGQGPEFLTYFNYEAQQDKSGLPNDRFSAERPEGSISTLTIQRTEQRDSAMYRCASSLGGLAGRYEQYFGPGTRLTVT.

CDR3 in DNA: TGTGCCAGCAGTTTGGAGGTACATTCCTACAATGAGCAGTTCTTC. Residues: CASSLEVHSYNEQFF. The chain employs TRBV28 and TRBJ2-1, with a possible D match to TRBD2 (5 bases). CDR1 and CDR2 from the germline V gene are MDHEN and SYDVKM. CDR3 length: 15 residues. V gave up 3 bases and J gave up 1 base, with 10 bases separating them.

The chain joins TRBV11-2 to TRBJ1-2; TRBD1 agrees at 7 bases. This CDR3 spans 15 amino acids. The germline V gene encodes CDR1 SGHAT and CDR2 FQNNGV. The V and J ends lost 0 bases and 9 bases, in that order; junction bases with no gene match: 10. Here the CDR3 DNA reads TGTGCCAGCAGCTTAGATTATGGGACAGAGGGCAGCTACACCTTC. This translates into CASSLDYGTEGSYTF.